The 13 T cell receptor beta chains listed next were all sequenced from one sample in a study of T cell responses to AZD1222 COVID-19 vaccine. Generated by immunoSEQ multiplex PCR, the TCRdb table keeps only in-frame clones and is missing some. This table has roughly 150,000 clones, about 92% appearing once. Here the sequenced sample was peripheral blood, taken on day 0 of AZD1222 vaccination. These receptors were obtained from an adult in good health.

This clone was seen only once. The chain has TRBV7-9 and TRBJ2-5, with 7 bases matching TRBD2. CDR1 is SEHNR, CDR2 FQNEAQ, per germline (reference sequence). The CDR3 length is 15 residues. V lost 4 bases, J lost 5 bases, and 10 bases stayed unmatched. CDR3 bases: TGTGCCAGCAGCTGGGAGGGACTCCGGGGGGAGACCCAGTACTTC. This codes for CASSWEGLRGETQYF.

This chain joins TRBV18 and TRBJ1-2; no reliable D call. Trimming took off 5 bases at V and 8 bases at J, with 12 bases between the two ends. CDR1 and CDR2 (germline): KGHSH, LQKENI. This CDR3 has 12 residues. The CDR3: CASSEGDWGYTF. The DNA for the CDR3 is TGTGCCAGCTCAGAAGGAGACTGGGGCTACACCTTC.

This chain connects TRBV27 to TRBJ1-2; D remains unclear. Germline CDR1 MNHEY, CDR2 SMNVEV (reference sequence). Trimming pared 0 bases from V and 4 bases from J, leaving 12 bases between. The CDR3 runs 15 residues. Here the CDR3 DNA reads TGTGCCAGCAGTTTATCTGTTGTGGGCGCCTATGGCTACACCTTC. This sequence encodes CASSLSVVGAYGYTF.

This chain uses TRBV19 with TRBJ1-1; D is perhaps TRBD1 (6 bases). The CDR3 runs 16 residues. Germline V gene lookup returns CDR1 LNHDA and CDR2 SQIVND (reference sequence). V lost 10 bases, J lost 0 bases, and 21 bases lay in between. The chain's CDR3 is CANDVGHRNMNTEAFF. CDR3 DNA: TGTGCCAACGACGTGGGACACCGCAACATGAACACTGAAGCTTTCTTT.

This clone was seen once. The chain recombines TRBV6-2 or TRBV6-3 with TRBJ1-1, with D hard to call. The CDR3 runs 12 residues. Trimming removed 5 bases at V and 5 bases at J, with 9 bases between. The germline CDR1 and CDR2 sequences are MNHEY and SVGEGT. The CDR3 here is CASSRRATEAFF. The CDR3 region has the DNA TGTGCCAGCAGTCGCCGAGCTACTGAAGCTTTCTTT.

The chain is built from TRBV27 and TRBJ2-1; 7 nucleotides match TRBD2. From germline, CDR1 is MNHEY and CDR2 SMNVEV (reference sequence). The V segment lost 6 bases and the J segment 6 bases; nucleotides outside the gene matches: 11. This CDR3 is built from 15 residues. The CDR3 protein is CASRRAGSHFNEQFF. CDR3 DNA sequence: TGTGCCAGCAGGCGAGCGGGGTCTCATTTCAATGAGCAGTTCTTC.

The CDR3 loop reads CAWSVRQGYNSPLHF. In DNA, the CDR3 is TGTGCCTGGAGTGTCCGCCAGGGTTATAATTCACCCCTCCACTTT. The chain is built from TRBV30 and TRBJ1-6, with a possible D match to TRBD1 (5 bases). Germline V gene data show CDR1 as GTSNPN and CDR2 as SVGIG (reference sequence). The CDR3 is 15 residues long. V shed 0 bases and J shed 4 bases, with 10 bases lying between them.

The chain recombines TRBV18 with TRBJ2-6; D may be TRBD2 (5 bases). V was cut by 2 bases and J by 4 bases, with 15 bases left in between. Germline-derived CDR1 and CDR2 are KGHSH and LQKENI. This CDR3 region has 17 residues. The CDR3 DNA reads TGTGCCAGCTCACCAAACGCCGCCCGGAGGGGGGCCAACGTCCTGACTTTC. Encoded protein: CASSPNAARRGANVLTF.

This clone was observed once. CDR3 in DNA: TGTGCCAGCAGTACGCGGCCAGCGTTTGAAGCTTTCTTT. Residues: CASSTRPAFEAFF. The J gene is TRBJ1-1, the V gene TRBV7-9; no reliable D call. V was trimmed by 6 bases and J by 7 bases, leaving 15 bases between them. This CDR3 comprises 13 residues. CDR1 is SEHNR, CDR2 FQNEAQ, per germline (reference sequence). Full variable domain (outside the CDR3, taken from reference TRBV7-9 and TRBJ1-1): DTGVSQNPRHKITKRGQNVTFRCDPISEHNRLYWYRQTLGQGPEFLTYFQNEAQLEKSRLLSDRFSAERPKGSFSTLEIQRTEQGDSAMYLCASSTRPAFEAFFGQGTRLTVV.

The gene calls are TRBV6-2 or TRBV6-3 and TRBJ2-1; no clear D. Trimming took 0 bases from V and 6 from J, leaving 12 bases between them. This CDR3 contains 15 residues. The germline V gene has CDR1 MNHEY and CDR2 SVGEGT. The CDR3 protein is CASSYSPRNTNEQFF. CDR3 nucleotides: TGTGCCAGCAGTTACTCCCCCAGGAATACCAATGAGCAGTTCTTC.

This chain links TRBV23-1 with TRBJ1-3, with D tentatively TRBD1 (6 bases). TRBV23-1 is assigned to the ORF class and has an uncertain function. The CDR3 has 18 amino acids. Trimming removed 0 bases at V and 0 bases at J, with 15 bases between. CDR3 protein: CASSQSFCGQTSGNTIYF. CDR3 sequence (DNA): TGCGCCAGCAGTCAATCGTTCTGCGGACAGACCTCTGGAAACACCATATATTTT.

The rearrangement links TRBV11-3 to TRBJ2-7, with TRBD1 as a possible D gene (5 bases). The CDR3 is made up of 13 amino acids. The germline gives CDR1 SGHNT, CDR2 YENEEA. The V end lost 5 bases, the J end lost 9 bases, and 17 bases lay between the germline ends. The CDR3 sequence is CASSQRQNSAQYF. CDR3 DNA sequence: TGTGCCAGCAGCCAAAGACAGAACTCTGCGCAGTACTTC. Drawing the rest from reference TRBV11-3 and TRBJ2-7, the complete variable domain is EAGVVQSPRYKIIEKKQPVAFWCNPISGHNTLYWYLQNLGQGPELLIRYENEEAVDDSQLPKDRFSAERLKGVDSTLKIQPAELGDSAVYLCASSQRQNSAQYFGPGTRLTVT.

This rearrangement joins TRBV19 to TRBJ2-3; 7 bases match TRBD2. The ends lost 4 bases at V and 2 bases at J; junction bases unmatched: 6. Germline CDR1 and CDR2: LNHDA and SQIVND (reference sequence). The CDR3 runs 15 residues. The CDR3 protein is CASSTLAETTDTQYF. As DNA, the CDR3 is TGTGCCAGTAGTACCCTAGCGGAGACCACAGATACGCAGTATTTT.